The clone carrying this T cell receptor beta chain was seen at least ten times. V was trimmed by 4 bases and J by 0 bases, leaving 11 bases between them. The CDR3 runs to 15 residues. In germline, CDR1 is MNHNS, CDR2 SASEGT. TCRdb itself ran the multiplex PCR reads through MiXCR, one entry per CDR3 protein. Found here are some 38,000 distinct CDR3 sequences, over 30% of them singletons; the top ten hold approximately 10%. This record belongs to a study of breast tumors, draining lymph nodes, adjacent tissues. This receptor was identified in a female donor with breast cancer. Some clones in this sample may be carry-over from other donors' samples. The specimen was breast tumor tissue. The chain uses TRBV6-1 and TRBJ2-3; no firm D call. The CDR3 is CASSALELSTDTQYF. As DNA, the CDR3 is TGTGCCAGCAGTGCCCTGGAATTGAGCACAGATACGCAGTATTTT.